This T cell receptor (beta chain) was sequenced for a study of cytomegalovirus exposure and HLA in healthy donors. Across the study: Previous work identified roughly 110 million unique TCR beta sequences from about 179 million T cells.

Researchers ran the PCR with 60 Vbeta and 13 Jbeta primers. Some clones are missing from TCRdb's copy, which holds only in-frame ones; the method was immunoSEQ multiplex PCR. This repertoire includes 200,000 to 250,000 clones. Comment on this clone: Its antigen is undetermined.

Whole-study findings and limits: The study put 150 to 200 TCR beta chains on its list as cytomegalovirus-associated. Highly shared variants forming one cluster were likely a sequencing artifact.

The specimen sequenced was PBMCs. The receptor was isolated from a woman in her twenties or thirties in good health and CMV-seropositive.

This CDR3 reads CASSSRTGRTYEQYF. DNA for the CDR3: TGTGCCAGCAGCTCCCGGACAGGGCGGACCTACGAGCAGTACTTC. The gene calls are TRBV13 and TRBJ2-7, with 8 bases identical to TRBD1. The junction had 7 bases not matched to a gene; V was cut back by 4 bases and J by 2 bases. This CDR3 is built from 15 residues. Germline CDR1 is PRHDT and CDR2 is FYEKMQ (reference sequence).